A selection of T cell receptor beta chains follows, all from one sample in a study of blood T cell repertoires in COVID-19. Measured with immunoSEQ multiplex PCR; TCRdb has only the in-frame clones, and not every one. The sample carries 300,000 to 450,000 clones, 88% recorded once. The sample was PBMCs or T cells enriched from blood (not recorded which). The receptors stem from a woman aged 18 to 35 who had recovered from COVID-19. Both conserved end residues are part of each CDR3. D genes are given only for firm matches. The size field is filled for only some rows; it gives once, few, many or a size class.

j_gene,d_gene,v_gene,abundance,CDR3nt,CDR3aa
TRBJ2-7,.,TRBV27,.,TGTGCCAGCACGTTGAGGGGGGGTACCTACGAGCAGTACTTC,CASTLRGGTYEQYF
TRBJ2-1,.,TRBV7-9,.,TGTGCCAGCAGCTTCCCCTCCGGGGACAAGGGTTACAATGAGCAGTTCTTC,CASSFPSGDKGYNEQFF
TRBJ1-2,.,TRBV9,.,TGTGCCAGCAGCTCGAACTATGGCTACACCTTC,CASSSNYGYTF
TRBJ1-2,TRBD1,TRBV27,.,TGTGCCAGCAGTGTCACCGGGACAGGGAACTATGGCTACACCTTC,CASSVTGTGNYGYTF
TRBJ1-2,.,TRBV25-1,.,TGTGCCAGCAGTGAGGGGGGGTCCTATGGCTACACCTTC,CASSEGGSYGYTF
TRBJ1-1,.,TRBV7-8,once,TGTGCCAGCAGCCTGTTGACAGAGCGCACTGAAGCTTTCTTT,CASSLLTERTEAFF
TRBJ1-1,.,TRBV19,.,TGTGCCAGTACCGAGGAGCGGGAACTGAACACTGAAGCTTTCTTT,CASTEERELNTEAFF
TRBJ2-3,.,TRBV4-1,.,TGCGCCAGCAGCCACCCCGACTATACAGATACGCAGTATTTT,CASSHPDYTDTQYF
TRBJ1-4,.,TRBV6-5,.,TGTGCCAGCTACCAGGGTTGGGCTAATGAAAAACTGTTTTTT,CASYQGWANEKLFF
TRBJ1-4,.,TRBV7-6,.,TGTGCCAGCAGCCTTGAGACACAGGGTTCTAATGAAAAACTGTTTTTT,CASSLETQGSNEKLFF
TRBJ2-2,.,TRBV5-4,.,TGTGCCAGCAGCATAGCCCAGGGATTCACCGGGGAGCTGTTTTTT,CASSIAQGFTGELFF
TRBJ1-5,TRBD1,TRBV4-1,.,TGCGCCAGCAGCCAACAGGGGGCTCAGCCCCAGCATTTT,CASSQQGAQPQHF
TRBJ2-2,TRBD2,TRBV3-1/TRBV3-2,.,TGTGCCAGCAGCCAGCTAGCGGGACCCGGGGAGCTGTTTTTT,CASSQLAGPGELFF
TRBJ2-2,.,TRBV13,.,TGTGCCAGCAGCTCCGGGACTTTATCGTCTGGGGAGCTGTTTTTT,CASSSGTLSSGELFF
TRBJ1-1,TRBD1,TRBV27,.,TGTGCCAGCAGTTCCTCTCAGGGGGCCGCTGAAGCTTTCTTT,CASSSSQGAAEAFF
TRBJ2-7,TRBD1,TRBV19,.,TGTGCCAGTAGTATTTTCGGACAGGGGCCCTACGAGCAGTACTTC,CASSIFGQGPYEQYF
TRBJ1-1,TRBD1,TRBV7-9,.,TGTGCCAGCCGTCAAACAGGGGGCACGATTCTGGCTTTCTTT,CASRQTGGTILAFF
TRBJ1-5,.,TRBV19,.,TGTGCCAGTATCCCAGTAAGGGGGGGGCCCCAGCATTTT,CASIPVRGGPQHF
TRBJ1-2,.,TRBV18,.,TGTGCCAGCTCACCAACCGGGGGGGACAACTATGGCTACACCTTC,CASSPTGGDNYGYTF
TRBJ1-6,.,TRBV7-8,.,TGTGCCAGCAGCCCCGCGGTGTGGAATTCACCCCTCCACTTT,CASSPAVWNSPLHF
TRBJ2-1,TRBD1,TRBV7-2,few,TGTGCCAGCAGCTCTACCGGGACAGGGGGTAGGAATGAGCAGTTCTTC,CASSSTGTGGRNEQFF
TRBJ2-7,.,TRBV30,.,TGTGCCTGGAGGGGCGGGGGCCACTACGAGCAGTACTTC,CAWRGGGHYEQYF
TRBJ1-1,.,TRBV7-3,once,TGTGCCAGCAGCTTAAATAAGATGGAGTGGCGGGAAGCTTTCTTT,CASSLNKMEWREAFF
TRBJ1-1,.,TRBV9,.,TGTGCCAGCAGCGTAGGAGGTATGAACACTGAAGCTTTCTTT,CASSVGGMNTEAFF
TRBJ2-1,.,TRBV7-9,.,TGTGCCAGCAGCCCGCTTTTAGGGGATGAGCAGTTCTTC,CASSPLLGDEQFF
TRBJ2-2,TRBD2,TRBV9,.,TGTGCCAGCAGCGCGGCGGGGGGGCATTCCACCGGGGAGCTGTTTTTT,CASSAAGGHSTGELFF
TRBJ1-3,.,TRBV19,.,TGTGCCAGTAGTATCCGGACAGTCTCTGGAAACACCATATATTTT,CASSIRTVSGNTIYF
TRBJ2-7,TRBD1,TRBV5-1,.,TGCGCCAGCAGCTTGGAACAGGGGGGAAGTCGGCAGTACTTC,CASSLEQGGSRQYF
TRBJ1-2,.,TRBV12-3/TRBV12-4,once,TGTGCCAGCCAAAGGACAGCTAACTATGGCTACACCTTC,CASQRTANYGYTF
TRBJ2-1,.,TRBV30,.,TGTGCCTGGAGTGTGGGCGACAGAAATGAGCAGTTCTTC,CAWSVGDRNEQFF
TRBJ1-2,TRBD1,TRBV2,.,TGTGCCAGCAGTGAAGCGCGAGCGACAGGGAACGGCTACACCTTC,CASSEARATGNGYTF
TRBJ1-4,.,TRBV11-2,.,TGTGCCAGCAGCCGTGAGCGGCAGGGGAATGAAAAACTGTTTTTT,CASSRERQGNEKLFF
TRBJ2-3,TRBD2,TRBV5-4,.,TGTGCCAGCAGCTTGTGGTCGGGGGGGCGGGCAGATACGCAGTATTTT,CASSLWSGGRADTQYF
TRBJ1-6,.,TRBV5-1,.,TGCGCCAGCAGCTTGCCTCTCGGGGGGGATTCACCCCTCCACTTT,CASSLPLGGDSPLHF
TRBJ2-3,TRBD2,TRBV4-1,once,TGCGCCAGCAGCCAAGATCGGGGGGGCCCAGATACGCAGTATTTT,CASSQDRGGPDTQYF
TRBJ1-5,.,TRBV29-1,.,TGCAGCGTTCGATTCCAGGGAGGATTCAATCAGCCCCAGCATTTT,CSVRFQGGFNQPQHF
TRBJ2-1,.,TRBV2,.,TGTGCCAGCAGCTCCGAGAGCAATGAGCAGTTCTTC,CASSSESNEQFF
TRBJ2-7,TRBD1,TRBV30,.,TGTGCCTGGAGTGTACGGGACAGGGGGATCTACGAGCAGTACTTC,CAWSVRDRGIYEQYF
TRBJ2-1,.,TRBV3-1/TRBV3-2,.,TGTGCCAGCAGCTTAAGAAGTAGAGTTTACAATGAGCAGTTCTTC,CASSLRSRVYNEQFF
TRBJ2-5,.,TRBV5-4,.,TGTGCCAGCAGCCACCAGGTCGTTGGGGAGACCCAGTACTTC,CASSHQVVGETQYF
TRBJ2-2,.,TRBV4-3,.,TGCGCCAGCAGCCAAGAAAGGTTAGGCGGCGGGGAGCTGTTTTTT,CASSQERLGGGELFF
TRBJ2-3,.,TRBV7-3,.,TGTGCCAGCAGCTTAAGCGGGGGCCGAGGGGATACGCAGTATTTT,CASSLSGGRGDTQYF
TRBJ1-1,TRBD1,TRBV6-5,.,TGTGCCAGCAGTTTCCAGGGGGTCAACACTGAAGCTTTCTTT,CASSFQGVNTEAFF
TRBJ1-3,TRBD1,TRBV29-1,.,TGCAGCGTTGACGGCCAGGGGGCGGCTGGAAACACCATATATTTT,CSVDGQGAAGNTIYF
TRBJ2-2,TRBD1,TRBV23-1,.,TGCGCCAGCAGTCAACTCGCCCCGACAGGGGTGAACACCGGGGAGCTGTTTTTT,CASSQLAPTGVNTGELFF
TRBJ1-1,TRBD1,TRBV6-5,.,TGTGCCAGCAGTTCTCGGACAGGGGGCTTGCCTGAAGCTTTCTTT,CASSSRTGGLPEAFF
TRBJ1-4,.,TRBV6-1,.,TGTGCCAGCAGTGAATCGCGGTTTCAACTGTTTTTT,CASSESRFQLFF
TRBJ2-1,TRBD2,TRBV11-2,.,TGTGCCAGCAGCTTACTAACTAGCGGGGGGTCCCGAGGTGAGCAGTTCTTC,CASSLLTSGGSRGEQFF
TRBJ2-7,.,TRBV7-7,.,TGTGCTAGCAGCTTAGACAGAACCTACGAGCAGTACTTC,CASSLDRTYEQYF
TRBJ1-2,TRBD1,TRBV5-1,.,TGCGCCAGCAGCTCCTCGGGACAGTATGGCTACACCTTC,CASSSSGQYGYTF
TRBJ2-3,TRBD1,TRBV7-3,few,TGTGCCAGCAGCTTCGGACAGGGAACAGATACGCAGTATTTT,CASSFGQGTDTQYF
TRBJ1-1,TRBD1,TRBV10-3,few,TGTGCCATCAGCAGCGCTACAGGGGGCTTTACTGAAGCTTTCTTT,CAISSATGGFTEAFF
TRBJ2-3,TRBD1,TRBV6-2/TRBV6-3,once,TGTGCCAGCAGTTACCGGGGGACAGGGGGCGGCACAGATACGCAGTATTTT,CASSYRGTGGGTDTQYF
TRBJ1-1,.,TRBV19,.,TGTGCCAGTAGTATATACGGCGGCACTGAAGCTTTCTTT,CASSIYGGTEAFF
TRBJ1-1,.,TRBV10-3,.,TGTGCCATCAGTGGTCGGACTGAAGCTTTCTTT,CAISGRTEAFF
TRBJ2-1,TRBD2,TRBV5-1,.,TGCGCCAGCAGCTTGGAAACACTAGCGAATGAGCAGTTCTTC,CASSLETLANEQFF
TRBJ1-2,TRBD1,TRBV9,.,TGTGCCAGCAGCGCGACAGGGGAGCATGGCTACACCTTC,CASSATGEHGYTF
TRBJ2-5,TRBD2,TRBV7-2,.,TGTGCCAGCAGCTGGTCGGTAGCGGGGGAAGAGACCCAGTACTTC,CASSWSVAGEETQYF
TRBJ2-5,.,TRBV5-1,.,TGCGCCAGCAGCTTGGATGTCGGGGAAGAGACCCAGTACTTC,CASSLDVGEETQYF